The rows below give T cell receptor beta chains drawn from one sample of a study of T cell responses to AZD1222 COVID-19 vaccine. TCRdb keeps only in-frame clones here, not all; method: immunoSEQ multiplex PCR. The table records about 150,000 clones, around 90% of them present only once. The sample consisted of peripheral blood, taken on day 0 of AZD1222 vaccination. The receptors were sampled from an adult in good health. The CDR3 runs from the conserved cysteine through the conserved F or W. Fields, in order: clone size, D gene, V gene, J gene, CDR3 DNA, CDR3 protein. The D gene is left open where the match is weak. The size entry is marked missing in some rows and otherwise reads once, few, many or a size class.

abundance: NA; d_gene: TRBD1; v_gene: TRBV6-5; j_gene: TRBJ2-7; CDR3nt: TGTGCCAGCACGGACAGGCCAACTTGGCAGTACTTC; CDR3aa: CASTDRPTWQYF
abundance: NA; d_gene: NA; v_gene: TRBV4-1; j_gene: TRBJ2-2; CDR3nt: TGCGCCAGCAGCCAACACCGCCCAACGAACACCGGGGAGCTGTTTTTT; CDR3aa: CASSQHRPTNTGELFF
abundance: NA; d_gene: TRBD1; v_gene: TRBV18; j_gene: TRBJ1-5; CDR3nt: TGTGCCAGCTCACCACAACAGGGGGCGGATCAGCCCCAGCATTTT; CDR3aa: CASSPQQGADQPQHF
abundance: NA; d_gene: NA; v_gene: TRBV18; j_gene: TRBJ2-2; CDR3nt: TGTGCCAGCTCACCTCCCCAACCGAACACCGGGGAGCTGTTTTTT; CDR3aa: CASSPPQPNTGELFF
abundance: NA; d_gene: NA; v_gene: TRBV19; j_gene: TRBJ2-7; CDR3nt: TGTGCCAGTAGTATCTCGCTGACCTCCTACGAGCAGTACTTC; CDR3aa: CASSISLTSYEQYF
abundance: NA; d_gene: NA; v_gene: TRBV3-1/TRBV3-2; j_gene: TRBJ2-7; CDR3nt: TGTGCCAGCAGCCAAGGATCTGCTTTTGACTCCTACGAGCAGTACTTC; CDR3aa: CASSQGSAFDSYEQYF
abundance: NA; d_gene: NA; v_gene: TRBV5-1; j_gene: TRBJ1-2; CDR3nt: TGCGCCAGCAGCTTAGCAGTCCATAACTATGGCTACACCTTC; CDR3aa: CASSLAVHNYGYTF
abundance: NA; d_gene: NA; v_gene: TRBV20-1; j_gene: TRBJ2-7; CDR3nt: TGCAGTGCTACGCGGGGCTACGAGCAGTACTTC; CDR3aa: CSATRGYEQYF
abundance: NA; d_gene: NA; v_gene: TRBV5-4; j_gene: TRBJ2-7; CDR3nt: TGTGCCAGCAGCCCCCGATCGGGGGCTTTGTACGAGCAGTACTTC; CDR3aa: CASSPRSGALYEQYF
abundance: once; d_gene: TRBD2; v_gene: TRBV2; j_gene: TRBJ2-7; CDR3nt: TGTGCCAGCAGTGTCGGCGGGGGGTTCGGGGACGAGCAGTACTTC; CDR3aa: CASSVGGGFGDEQYF
abundance: NA; d_gene: TRBD1; v_gene: TRBV5-6; j_gene: TRBJ1-2; CDR3nt: TGTGCCAGCAGCTTGCAGGGGGCCTATGGCTACACCTTC; CDR3aa: CASSLQGAYGYTF
abundance: NA; d_gene: TRBD2; v_gene: TRBV19; j_gene: TRBJ2-3; CDR3nt: TGTGCCAGTAGTATCGGGACTAGCGGGGAGTTTGCTAGCACAGATACGCAGTATTTT; CDR3aa: CASSIGTSGEFASTDTQYF
abundance: NA; d_gene: NA; v_gene: TRBV24-1; j_gene: TRBJ2-3; CDR3nt: TGTGCCACCAGTGATCCCAGCGGACCCACAGATACGCAGTATTTT; CDR3aa: CATSDPSGPTDTQYF
abundance: NA; d_gene: TRBD1; v_gene: TRBV9; j_gene: TRBJ1-2; CDR3nt: TGTGCCAGCAGCGTCCGGACAGGGGGCTACACCTTC; CDR3aa: CASSVRTGGYTF
abundance: NA; d_gene: NA; v_gene: TRBV7-8; j_gene: TRBJ2-5; CDR3nt: TGTGCCAGCAGCTTAGGGACTATCGTCGAGACCCAGTACTTC; CDR3aa: CASSLGTIVETQYF
abundance: NA; d_gene: NA; v_gene: TRBV5-1; j_gene: TRBJ1-2; CDR3nt: TGCGCCAGCAGCTTGGATGGCGCATCGGGCTACACCTTC; CDR3aa: CASSLDGASGYTF
abundance: few; d_gene: NA; v_gene: TRBV18; j_gene: TRBJ1-1; CDR3nt: TGTGCCAGCTCACCTTCCAGGGGAGGGACTGAAGCTTTCTTT; CDR3aa: CASSPSRGGTEAFF
abundance: NA; d_gene: NA; v_gene: TRBV12-5; j_gene: TRBJ2-1; CDR3nt: TGTGCTAGTGGTTTGGTACATTACCAGATTGGGGGCGGGGATGAGCAGTTCTTC; CDR3aa: CASGLVHYQIGGGDEQFF
abundance: NA; d_gene: NA; v_gene: TRBV5-5; j_gene: TRBJ1-2; CDR3nt: TGTGCCAGCAGCTTGGTCTCACTCTATGGCTACACCTTC; CDR3aa: CASSLVSLYGYTF
abundance: NA; d_gene: NA; v_gene: TRBV4-2; j_gene: TRBJ2-1; CDR3nt: TGTGCCAGCAGCCAAGTCTCGAGGGCTTACAATGAGCAGTTCTTC; CDR3aa: CASSQVSRAYNEQFF
abundance: NA; d_gene: TRBD1; v_gene: TRBV3-1/TRBV3-2; j_gene: TRBJ2-1; CDR3nt: TGTGCCAGCAGCCAAGGGGGAGACAGGGGGTTCTTC; CDR3aa: CASSQGGDRGFF
abundance: NA; d_gene: TRBD1; v_gene: TRBV5-1; j_gene: TRBJ1-4; CDR3nt: TGCGCCAGCAGCTTGGCCCAGGAGACAGGGGATGAAAAACTGTTTTTT; CDR3aa: CASSLAQETGDEKLFF
abundance: NA; d_gene: NA; v_gene: TRBV19; j_gene: TRBJ1-6; CDR3nt: TGTGCCAGTACCCCCCAGGGTTCATATAATTCACCCCTCCACTTT; CDR3aa: CASTPQGSYNSPLHF
abundance: NA; d_gene: NA; v_gene: TRBV7-9; j_gene: TRBJ2-6; CDR3nt: TGTGCTTACAGGCAACGGGCAGGGGCCAACGTCCTGACTTTC; CDR3aa: CAYRQRAGANVLTF
abundance: once; d_gene: NA; v_gene: TRBV27; j_gene: TRBJ2-2; CDR3nt: TGTGCCAGCACCCCGGGTTACACCGGGGAGCTGTTTTTT; CDR3aa: CASTPGYTGELFF
abundance: NA; d_gene: TRBD1; v_gene: TRBV5-1; j_gene: TRBJ2-1; CDR3nt: TGCGCCAGAATGTTGTCCCGAGCTAGGGGGCCTGAGCAGTTCTTC; CDR3aa: CARMLSRARGPEQFF
abundance: few; d_gene: TRBD2; v_gene: TRBV6-6; j_gene: TRBJ2-7; CDR3nt: TGTGCCAGCAGCCCCGGGACTACCTACGAGCAGTACTTC; CDR3aa: CASSPGTTYEQYF
abundance: NA; d_gene: NA; v_gene: TRBV15; j_gene: TRBJ1-5; CDR3nt: TGTGCCACCAGCAGAGATCGGGCCCGACCCAATCAGCCCCAGCATTTT; CDR3aa: CATSRDRARPNQPQHF
abundance: NA; d_gene: NA; v_gene: TRBV15; j_gene: TRBJ1-1; CDR3nt: TGTGCCACCAGCAGAGATCGGGGGACACCCGAGGGGACTGAAGCTTTCTTT; CDR3aa: CATSRDRGTPEGTEAFF
abundance: NA; d_gene: NA; v_gene: TRBV7-9; j_gene: TRBJ1-4; CDR3nt: TGTGCCAGCAGCTTATCGACAGGAAGTGAAAAACTGTTTTTT; CDR3aa: CASSLSTGSEKLFF
abundance: NA; d_gene: NA; v_gene: TRBV10-3; j_gene: TRBJ2-3; CDR3nt: TGTGCCATAGGTGTCGCGGGGGCTAGCACAGATACGCAGTATTTT; CDR3aa: CAIGVAGASTDTQYF
abundance: NA; d_gene: NA; v_gene: TRBV18; j_gene: TRBJ2-7; CDR3nt: TGTGCCAGCTCACCGACCAGTAAACCATACGAGCAGTACTTC; CDR3aa: CASSPTSKPYEQYF
abundance: NA; d_gene: TRBD2; v_gene: TRBV7-9; j_gene: TRBJ2-5; CDR3nt: TGTGCCAGCAGCCTACTCAGCGGGGGGCCCCAAGAGACCCAGTACTTC; CDR3aa: CASSLLSGGPQETQYF
abundance: NA; d_gene: NA; v_gene: TRBV25-1; j_gene: TRBJ1-1; CDR3nt: TGTGCCAGCAGTGAATACTATGAAGCTTTCTTT; CDR3aa: CASSEYYEAFF
abundance: once; d_gene: NA; v_gene: TRBV9; j_gene: TRBJ2-3; CDR3nt: TGTGCCAGCAGCCCCTTTGCAGATACGCAGTATTTT; CDR3aa: CASSPFADTQYF
abundance: NA; d_gene: TRBD1; v_gene: TRBV3-1/TRBV3-2; j_gene: TRBJ1-2; CDR3nt: TGTGCCAGCAGCCAACCCCTAGGGACAGGCGGCTGGGATGGCTACACCTTC; CDR3aa: CASSQPLGTGGWDGYTF
abundance: NA; d_gene: TRBD1; v_gene: TRBV10-3; j_gene: TRBJ2-6; CDR3nt: TGTGCCATCAGTGCCGGGACAGGAAAGAGCTCTGGGGCCAACGTCCTGACTTTC; CDR3aa: CAISAGTGKSSGANVLTF
abundance: NA; d_gene: NA; v_gene: TRBV18; j_gene: TRBJ1-5; CDR3nt: TGTGCCAGCTCACCTTCACAGGGAAGGCAGCCCCAGCATTTT; CDR3aa: CASSPSQGRQPQHF
abundance: once; d_gene: NA; v_gene: TRBV2; j_gene: TRBJ1-1; CDR3nt: TGTGCCAGCAGTGTTACAGGGAGGGACACTGAAGCTTTCTTT; CDR3aa: CASSVTGRDTEAFF
abundance: NA; d_gene: NA; v_gene: TRBV14; j_gene: TRBJ1-1; CDR3nt: TGTGCCAGCAGCCGCGTCGGGAACACTGAAGCTTTCTTT; CDR3aa: CASSRVGNTEAFF
abundance: NA; d_gene: NA; v_gene: TRBV7-3; j_gene: TRBJ2-1; CDR3nt: TGTGCCAGCAGCTCCGGGACACTTTCCCCTGAGCAGTTCTTC; CDR3aa: CASSSGTLSPEQFF
abundance: NA; d_gene: NA; v_gene: TRBV4-1; j_gene: TRBJ2-6; CDR3nt: TGCGCCAGCAGCCAAGGCATTGGAGCCGGGGCCAACGTCCTGACTTTC; CDR3aa: CASSQGIGAGANVLTF